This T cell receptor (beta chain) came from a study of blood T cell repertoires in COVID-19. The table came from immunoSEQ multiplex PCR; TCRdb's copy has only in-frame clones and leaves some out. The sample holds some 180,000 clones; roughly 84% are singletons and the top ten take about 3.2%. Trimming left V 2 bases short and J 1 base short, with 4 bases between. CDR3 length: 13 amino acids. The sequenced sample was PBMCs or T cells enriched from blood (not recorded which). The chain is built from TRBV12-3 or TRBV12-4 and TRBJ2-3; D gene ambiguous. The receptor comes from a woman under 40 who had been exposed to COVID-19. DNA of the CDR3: TGTGCCAGCAGTTTACAGGGCACAGATACGCAGTATTTT. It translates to CASSLQGTDTQYF.